This T cell receptor (beta chain) was sequenced in a study of blood T cell repertoires in COVID-19. Study context: Samples came from the United States, Italy and Spain, spanning acute and convalescent COVID-19. From T cells, B-cell-depleted T cells, or PBMCs came the material, which was cDNA or gDNA.

Original data processing: Counts of nucleated cells, estimated from reference gene primer amplification, were obtained. Method: immunoSEQ multiplex PCR; TCRdb's copy keeps in-frame clones and lacks some. That table is the source of V, J and clone size, and D and trimming were worked out from the DNA. The sample lists under 200,000 clones; 88% were seen once. There are 13 residues in the CDR3. The V and J genes are TRBV1 and TRBJ1-2. TRBV1 is marked as a pseudogene. The TCR comes from a man in his forties with active or convalescent COVID-19. The source material was peripheral blood. As DNA, the CDR3 is TGCACCAGCAGCCAAGTACTGCCCGATGGCTACACCTTC. Translated: CTSSQVLPDGYTF.